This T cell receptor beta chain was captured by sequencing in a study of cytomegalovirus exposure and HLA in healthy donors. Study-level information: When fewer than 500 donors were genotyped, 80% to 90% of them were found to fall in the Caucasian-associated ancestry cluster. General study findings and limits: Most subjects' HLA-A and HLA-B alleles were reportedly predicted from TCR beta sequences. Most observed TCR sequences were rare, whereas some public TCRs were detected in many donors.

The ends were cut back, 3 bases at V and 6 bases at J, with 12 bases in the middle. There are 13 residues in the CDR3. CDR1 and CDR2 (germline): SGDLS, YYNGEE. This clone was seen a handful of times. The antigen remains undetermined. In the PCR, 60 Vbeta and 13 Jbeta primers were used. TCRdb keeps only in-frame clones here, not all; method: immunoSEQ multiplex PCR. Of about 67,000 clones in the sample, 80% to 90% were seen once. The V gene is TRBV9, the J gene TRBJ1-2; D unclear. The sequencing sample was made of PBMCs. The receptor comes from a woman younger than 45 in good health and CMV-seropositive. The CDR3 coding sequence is TGTGCCAGCAGCGACATCGGAGGAGATGGCTACACCTTC. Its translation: CASSDIGGDGYTF.